This TCR beta chain appears in the sequencing data of a study of blood T cell repertoires in COVID-19. The V segment lost 3 bases and the J segment 6 bases; nucleotides outside the gene matches: 7. Germline assignment: CDR1 MGHRA and CDR2 YSYEKL. The CDR3 length is 15 residues. TCRdb keeps only in-frame clones here, not all; method: immunoSEQ multiplex PCR. Of 120,000 or so clones listed, about three quarters are singletons. The sample comprised peripheral blood. The chain joins TRBV4-1 to TRBJ1-5; TRBD1 matches at 8 bases. The TCR comes from a woman of 80 years or more with active or convalescent COVID-19. Here the CDR3 reads CASSQNRGYGQPQHF. The CDR3 DNA sequence: TGCGCCAGCAGCCAGAACAGGGGGTACGGTCAGCCCCAGCATTTT.